The rows below give T cell receptor beta chains drawn from one sample of a study of type 1 regulatory T cells. TCRdb passed the reads through MiXCR, listing each CDR3 protein once. The table records more than 60,000 distinct CDR3 sequences, approximately 50% of them present only once. No antigens are known for them. The sequenced sample was cultured non-Tr1 T cells, either the whole culture or a sorted T cell fraction (not recorded which). These receptors all come from a human donor in good health. Both conserved end residues are part of each CDR3. The order of the fields is J gene, D gene, V gene, clone size, CDR3 DNA, CDR3 protein. A D gene is named only where the DNA matches it firmly. Rows give clone size only sometimes, using once, few, many, or a class for an expanded clone.

>TRBJ2-6|-|TRBV12-3/TRBV12-4|-
TGTGCCAGCAGTTTCTCGGTCTCAGGGGCCAACGTCCTGACTTTC
CASSFSVSGANVLTF
>TRBJ2-2|TRBD2|TRBV7-2|-
TGTGCCAGCAACTTTCGCGGGGGGGTCACCGGGGAGCTGTTTTTT
CASNFRGGVTGELFF
>TRBJ1-4|-|TRBV20-1|medium-sized
TGCAGTGCTAGAGATATGGCGGGAAATGAAAAACTGTTTTTT
CSARDMAGNEKLFF
>TRBJ1-1|-|TRBV2|-
TGTGCCAGCAGTGAAGACCTGAACACTGAAGCTTTCTTT
CASSEDLNTEAFF
>TRBJ2-5|-|TRBV28|-
TGTGCCAGCAGTGAAAACAAGGAGGAGACCCAGTACTTC
CASSENKEETQYF
>TRBJ1-2|-|TRBV2|-
TGTGCCAGCAGTGCGGCACAGGGACCGGAGTATGGCTACACCTTC
CASSAAQGPEYGYTF
>TRBJ2-3|-|TRBV27|-
TGTGCCAGCAGCCTAAGGGAGCCTAGGGACCATATGAAGCAGTATTTT
CASSLREPRDHMKQYF
>TRBJ2-1|TRBD2|TRBV5-1|many
TGCGCCAGCAGCTTGGGGCGGGGGGGCCCCAATGAGCAGTTCTTC
CASSLGRGGPNEQFF
>TRBJ1-6|TRBD1|TRBV10-3|-
TGTGCCATCAGTGTTGGGGGACAGGGTAATTCACCCCTCCACTTT
CAISVGGQGNSPLHF
>TRBJ2-6|-|TRBV5-4|-
TGTGCCAGCAGCCCCGGGGGCTCTGGGGCCAACGTCCTGACTTTC
CASSPGGSGANVLTF
>TRBJ2-1|TRBD1|TRBV11-2|-
TGTGCCAGCAGCCTGGGACAGGGGAGGGGTGAGCAGTTCTTC
CASSLGQGRGEQFF
>TRBJ1-1|-|TRBV20-1|-
TGCAGTGCTACTACCGGGGGGGTGAACACTGAAGCTTTCTTT
CSATTGGVNTEAFF
>TRBJ2-1|-|TRBV12-3/TRBV12-4|few
TGTGCCAGCAGTTTAGTAGCGGTCATCAACAATGAGCAGTTCTTC
CASSLVAVINNEQFF
>TRBJ1-3|-|TRBV7-2|-
TGTGCCAGCAGCACCGGTGGGACTGGAAACACCATATATTTT
CASSTGGTGNTIYF
>TRBJ1-2|-|TRBV20-1|-
TGCAGTGCTAGGGGTGGGATGTCGGAGGTTGTTAACTATGGCTACACCTTC
CSARGGMSEVVNYGYTF
>TRBJ2-2|-|TRBV2|-
TGTGCCAGCAACGGTCCCTTTAACACCGGGGAGCTGTTTTTT
CASNGPFNTGELFF
>TRBJ2-5|TRBD2|TRBV7-9|few
TGTGCCAGCAGCTTAGTAGCGGGGTCGGGGACCCAGTACTTC
CASSLVAGSGTQYF